This TCR beta chain was recorded in a study of PD-1 blockade in mismatch repair-deficient tumors. The CDR3 is 15 residues long. Trimming removed 0 bases at V and 0 bases at J, with 8 bases between. The germline V gene encodes CDR1 ENHRY and CDR2 SYGVKD. Only in-frame clones appear in the TCRdb table, and some are missing; sequencing was by immunoSEQ multiplex PCR. This table holds more than 95,000 clones, about 86% found once. All patients were mismatch repair deficient, assessed by either PCR or immunohistochemistry. The sequence derives from an adult with mismatch repair-deficient cancer. The rearrangement joins TRBV10-3 to TRBJ1-2, with D perhaps TRBD1 (5 bases). The sample here was peripheral blood, taken 44 weeks after starting pembrolizumab. The CDR3 region has the DNA TGTGCCATCAGTGAGTCCGGCAGGGCTAACTATGGCTACACCTTC. Translation gives CAISESGRANYGYTF.